The 14 T cell receptor beta chains below were found in one sample sequenced in a study of blood T cell repertoires in COVID-19. Libraries were prepared by immunoSEQ multiplex PCR; TCRdb keeps only in-frame clonotypes and omits some of them. The sample has more than 25,000 clones, less than 95% seen once. The sequencing sample was made of peripheral blood. The receptors originated from a man in his 70s with active or convalescent COVID-19.

The chain employs TRBV6-5 and TRBJ2-2; TRBD2 agrees at 7 bases. This CDR3 contains 15 residues. V dropped 4 bases and J dropped 5; count of bases not matched to a gene: 7. Germline V CDR1 and CDR2: MNHEY, SVGAGI. The CDR3 spells CASSFSNSGTGELFF. The CDR3 DNA is TGTGCCAGCAGTTTTAGTAATAGCGGGACCGGGGAGCTGTTTTTT.

This chain links TRBV11-2 with TRBJ2-3, with D possibly being TRBD2 (5 bases). This CDR3 has 15 amino acids. CDR1 is SGHAT and CDR2 is FQNNGV in the germline V gene. V lost 5 bases and J lost 5, with 17 bases in between. CDR3: CASSPMRSGQDTQYF. Written as DNA, the CDR3 is TGTGCCAGCAGCCCCATGCGGAGCGGTCAAGATACGCAGTATTTT.

The gene calls are TRBV5-1 and TRBJ2-5, with TRBD2 identical over 7 bases. The CDR3 totals 16 residues. Germline values: CDR1 SGHRS, CDR2 YFSETQ. The V and J ends lost 0 bases and 5 bases, in that order; junction bases with no gene match: 10. The CDR3, as DNA: TGCGCCAGCAGCTTGGAAGTTTCCGGGGGGTGGGAGACCCAGTACTTC. Translating it yields CASSLEVSGGWETQYF.

This chain's CDR3 is CSVEPGGSDTQYF. As DNA, the CDR3 is TGCAGCGTCGAACCAGGGGGCTCAGATACGCAGTATTTT. The rearrangement links TRBV29-1 to TRBJ2-3, with TRBD1 identical over 8 bases. The CDR3 has 13 amino acids. J lost 4 bases, V lost 6 bases, and 6 bases had no gene match. Germline V CDR1 and CDR2: SQVTM, ANQGSEA.

The rearrangement uses TRBV28 and TRBJ2-3; D is possibly TRBD2 (7 bases). The CDR3 consists of 17 residues. Germline assignment: CDR1 MDHEN and CDR2 SYDVKM. V gave up 3 bases and J gave up 3 bases, with 19 bases separating them. The CDR3 DNA reads as TGTGCCAGCAGTTTCCTCCCCCTGGGGGGGGCGACAGATACGCAGTATTTT. This encodes CASSFLPLGGATDTQYF.

The chain combines TRBV29-1 with TRBJ2-3; 7 positions match TRBD1. Per germline, CDR1 SQVTM and CDR2 ANQGSEA. The ends lost 8 bases at V and 6 bases at J; junction bases unmatched: 14. There are 14 residues in the CDR3. The CDR3, as DNA: TGCAGCTCGTTGAGGGCAGGGGGTTCCGATACGCAGTATTTT. As protein: CSSLRAGGSDTQYF.

The J gene is TRBJ2-1, the V gene TRBV19, with TRBD1 matching over 9 bases. Germline V lookup: CDR1 LNHDA, CDR2 SQIVND (reference sequence). This CDR3 has 15 residues. The ends lost 2 bases at V and 9 bases at J; junction bases unmatched: 8. The CDR3 sequence: CASSISGTGYGEQFF. In DNA form, the CDR3 reads TGTGCCAGTAGTATATCCGGGACAGGGTACGGTGAGCAGTTCTTC.

The rearrangement joins TRBV6-5 to TRBJ1-2; possible D gene TRBD1, 5 bases. V gave up 2 bases and J gave up 8 bases, with 9 bases separating them. The CDR3 extends over 12 amino acids. The V gene's germline CDR1 is MNHEY and CDR2 SVGAGI. The CDR3 is CASSYQGAGYTF. In DNA, the CDR3 is TGTGCCAGCAGTTACCAAGGGGCCGGCTACACCTTC.

CDR3 bases: TGTGCCAGTAGTATCTTGACAGGAGGAGAAGCTTTCTTT. This translates into CASSILTGGEAFF. V gene TRBV19 combines with J gene TRBJ1-1; D may be TRBD1 (6 bases). V lost 3 bases and J 8 bases, leaving 13 bases between the germline ends. The length of the CDR3 is 13 residues. CDR1 is LNHDA, CDR2 SQIVND, per germline (reference sequence).

The sample holds one count of this clone. V gene TRBV6-5 combines with J gene TRBJ1-6; tentative D call: TRBD1 (6 bases). Deletions cut 4 bases from V and 10 bases from J, with 17 bases between. The V gene's germline CDR1 is MNHEY and CDR2 SVGAGI. The length of the CDR3 is 15 residues. The CDR3 sequence: CASSFRRAGVSPLHF. CDR3 sequence (DNA): TGTGCCAGCAGTTTTCGCCGGGCAGGGGTCTCACCCCTCCACTTT.

The CDR3 loop reads CASSSGTGRDNEQFF. CDR3 coding DNA: TGCGCCAGCAGCTCCGGGACAGGGCGTGACAATGAGCAGTTCTTC. The rearrangement links TRBV5-1 to TRBJ2-1, with 9 bases that match TRBD1. Looked up from germline, CDR1 is SGHRS and CDR2 is YFSETQ. V gave up 3 bases and J gave up 5 bases; unmatched junction bases: 6. There are 15 residues in the CDR3. Looking up the rest from reference TRBV5-1 and TRBJ2-1 gives the full variable domain: KAGVTQTPRYLIKTRGQQVTLSCSPISGHRSVSWYQQTPGQGLQFLFEYFSETQRNKGNFPGRFSGRQFSNSRSEMNVSTLELGDSALYLCASSSGTGRDNEQFFGPGTRLTVL.

The chain couples TRBV19 to TRBJ2-1; TRBD2 agrees at 10 bases. This CDR3 has 14 amino acids. V trimming: 6 bases; J trimming: 2 bases; junction bases outside the gene matches: 1. CDR1 is LNHDA and CDR2 is SQIVND in the germline V gene (reference sequence). The CDR3 loop reads CASSGLAAYNEQFF. The CDR3 DNA is TGTGCCAGTAGCGGACTAGCGGCCTACAATGAGCAGTTCTTC.

The rearrangement uses TRBV5-6 and TRBJ1-2, with TRBD1 matching 11 bases. This CDR3 contains 18 residues. Germline CDR1 is SGHDT and CDR2 is YYEEEE. V lost 1 base to trimming and J lost 3 bases; unmatched junction nucleotides: 11. CDR3 nucleotides: TGTGCCAGCAGCTTGATTGGGGCCCCGGGACAGGGGGACTATGGCTACACCTTC. This encodes CASSLIGAPGQGDYGYTF.

V is TRBV7-3 and J is TRBJ2-3, with TRBD1 identical over 7 bases. Germline trimming cut 5 bases from V and 5 bases from J; bases unmatched to any gene: 7. From germline, CDR1 is SGHTA and CDR2 FQGTGA. This CDR3 comprises 14 residues. CDR3 sequence reads: CASSTGTVLDTQYF. The CDR3 DNA is TGTGCCAGCAGCACCGGGACAGTGCTAGATACGCAGTATTTT.